This is a list of T cell receptor beta chains from one sample in a study of metastatic and nonmetastatic thyroid tumors. TCRdb re-processed the PCR reads through MiXCR. This sample has about 25,000 clones, with 10% to 15% found just once. Input material: blood. All receptors come from a female donor with papillary thyroid cancer or a benign thyroid nodule (not recorded which). Some clones in this sample may be carry-over from other donors' samples. The CDR3 runs from the conserved cysteine through the conserved F or W. A D gene is named only where the DNA matches it firmly. Only some rows state a clone size, as once, few, many or a class for expanded clones.

TRBV20-1	many	TRBJ2-7	.	TGCAGTGCTAGCGGATCCTACGAGCAGTACTTC	CSASGSYEQYF
TRBV9	many	TRBJ2-7	TRBD2	TGTGCCAGCAGCCCAAGCGGGGGGATTACCTACGAGCAGTACTTC	CASSPSGGITYEQYF
TRBV5-1	.	TRBJ1-1	.	TGCGCCAGCAGACAATCGACAGGTGAGGCTTTCTTT	CASRQSTGEAFF
TRBV30	many	TRBJ1-2	TRBD1	TGTGCCTGGAGTGAAGGACAGGACTATGGCTACACCTTC	CAWSEGQDYGYTF
TRBV11-3	.	TRBJ2-5	TRBD2	TGTGCCAGCAGCTTAGACCTCCCCGGGGGGACGAAAGAGACCCAGTACTTC	CASSLDLPGGTKETQYF
TRBV20-1	many	TRBJ1-2	TRBD1	TGCAGTGCTTCAGCAGGGACAGACTATGGCTACACCTTC	CSASAGTDYGYTF
TRBV6-1	.	TRBJ2-7	.	TGTGCCAGCAGGCCCCGGGGAGACGAGCAGTACTTC	CASRPRGDEQYF
TRBV6-1	many	TRBJ2-2	.	TGTGCCAGCAGGTTAAGCGAGAACACCGGGGAGCTGTTTTTT	CASRLSENTGELFF
TRBV6-2/TRBV6-3	few	TRBJ2-7	TRBD2	TGTGCCAGCAGTTACTGGAGCGGGAGTGGGTACGAGCAGTACTTC	CASSYWSGSGYEQYF
TRBV11-2	medium-sized	TRBJ2-1	TRBD2	TGTGCCAGCAGCTACTCGGGACTAGCGGGAATCACGTCGCAGTTCTTC	CASSYSGLAGITSQFF
TRBV27	.	TRBJ2-7	.	TGTGCCAGCTACACCCGAGGGCTAAGCTCCTACGAGCAGTACTTC	CASYTRGLSSYEQYF
TRBV30	.	TRBJ1-2	.	TGTGCCTGGAGTTCCGGGTACCCGTTGGGCTACACCTTC	CAWSSGYPLGYTF
TRBV6-1	many	TRBJ1-6	.	TGTGCCAGCAGTGAAGACGAGCTCAAGGCCCTCCACTTT	CASSEDELKALHF
TRBV5-1	many	TRBJ2-5	TRBD1	TGCGCCAGCAGCGGGAGACAGGGAGAGGAAGAGACCCAGTACTTC	CASSGRQGEEETQYF
TRBV7-2	many	TRBJ2-3	TRBD2	TGTGCCAGCAGCCGGGACTACCTCACAGATACGCAGTATTTT	CASSRDYLTDTQYF
TRBV11-1	medium-sized	TRBJ1-6	.	TGTGCCAGCAGCTTAGGCGACGATTCACCCCTCCACTTT	CASSLGDDSPLHF
TRBV5-6	many	TRBJ2-7	.	TGTGCCAGCACCACCGATGCGGGCTCCTACGAGCAGTACTTC	CASTTDAGSYEQYF
TRBV3-1	many	TRBJ2-1	TRBD1	TGTGCCAGCAGCCAACGGACAGGGGAAGGGAATGAGCAGTTCTTC	CASSQRTGEGNEQFF
TRBV7-9	.	TRBJ2-4	.	TGTGCCAGCAGCTTCGGACAACTGAACATTCAGTACTTC	CASSFGQLNIQYF
TRBV20-1	many	TRBJ2-5	TRBD1	TGCAGTGCTAACAACAGGGGAACAGAGACCCAGTACTTC	CSANNRGTETQYF
TRBV15	.	TRBJ2-1	.	TGTGCCACCAGCAGAGAGGGTCGTGGAGCGGAGCAGTTCTTC	CATSREGRGAEQFF
TRBV6-2/TRBV6-3	.	TRBJ2-1	TRBD1	TGTGCCAGCAGCCGGGGACAGGCCGCGGATGAGCAGTTCTTC	CASSRGQAADEQFF
TRBV6-4	many	TRBJ2-1	.	TGTGCCAGCAGCATAGGACCGGATGGCGGTGAGCAGTTCTTC	CASSIGPDGGEQFF
TRBV12-3/TRBV12-4	many	TRBJ1-2	.	TGTGCCAGCAGTATCGAGGGGGCTAACTATGGCTACACCTTC	CASSIEGANYGYTF
TRBV27	.	TRBJ2-2	.	TGTGCCAGCACTCATTGGCTAGCCGGGGCCGGGGAGCTGTTTTTT	CASTHWLAGAGELFF
TRBV20-1	many	TRBJ1-4	.	TGCAGTGCTAAACGAAGTCCCAATGAAAAACTGTTTTTT	CSAKRSPNEKLFF
TRBV7-2	many	TRBJ1-1	.	TGTGCCAGCAGCTTAGTAGGGAACACTGAAGCTTTCTTT	CASSLVGNTEAFF
TRBV30	many	TRBJ2-4	TRBD2	TGTGCCTATACTAGCGCCTGGGAATACATTCAGTACTTC	CAYTSAWEYIQYF
TRBV6-1	many	TRBJ2-4	TRBD2	TGTGCCAGCAGCCAACTAGCGGGAGTCATTCAGTACTTC	CASSQLAGVIQYF
TRBV11-2	.	TRBJ2-7	TRBD1	TGTGCCAGCAGCCTAAGACAGGGAACCTACGAGCAGTACTTC	CASSLRQGTYEQYF
TRBV27	many	TRBJ2-7	TRBD2	TGTGCCAGCAGCCCGGCCGGCGGGAGTCACGAGCAGTACTTC	CASSPAGGSHEQYF
TRBV19	.	TRBJ1-5	.	TGTGCCAGTAGTATGAGCAATCAGCCCCAGCATTTT	CASSMSNQPQHF
TRBV3-1	many	TRBJ2-7	TRBD2	TGTGCCAGCAGCCAACCGGGACTAGCGGGGAACGAGCAGTACTTC	CASSQPGLAGNEQYF